This entry lists 13 T cell receptor beta chains sequenced from one sample in a study of tumor-infiltrating lymphocytes in glioblastoma multiforme. Three nested ARM-PCR rounds with V-beta and C-beta primers built TCRB libraries. One entry per CDR3 protein, called by TCRdb with MiXCR from the multiplex PCR reads. The sample holds approximately 10,000 distinct CDR3 sequences, about 70% seen once. What was sequenced was brain tumor tissue. The source is a male donor with glioblastoma.

With respect to this clonotype: Its ends do not fully match the called genes, so a read error is possible. The chain recombines TRBV11-2 with TRBJ2-1; D possibly uses TRBD1 or TRBD2 (6 bases each). The CDR3 runs to 13 residues. CDR1 and CDR2 (germline): SGHAT, FQNNGV. The CDR3 protein is CASSLDRGTEQFF. For the CDR3, the DNA is TGTGCCAGTAGCTTAGATAGGGGGACTGAGCAGTTTTTC.

About this clonotype itself: The CDR3 does not close with the conserved phenylalanine or tryptophan, likely indicating a read error. The chain joins TRBV29-1 to TRBJ2-1, with D possibly being TRBD1 (7 bases). The CDR3 has 14 amino acids. From germline, CDR1 is SQVTM and CDR2 ANQGSEA. Trimming stripped 4 bases from V and 13 bases from J, with 23 bases between. The CDR3 here is CSVGGRQGGNVQFY. DNA for the CDR3: TGCAGCGTTGGGGGGCGGCAGGGGGGCAATGTACAGTTCTAC.

This clonotype was found once. The CDR3 carries no conserved terminal phenylalanine or tryptophan, so it likely arises from a read error. This chain connects TRBV20-1 to TRBJ2-5, with 12 bases aligning to TRBD2. V lost 4 bases and J lost 4; bases outside the gene matches: 4. From germline, CDR1 is DFQATT and CDR2 SNEGSKA (reference sequence). This CDR3 has 14 residues. In DNA form, the CDR3 reads TGCAGTGCTAATAGACTAGCGGGAGCAGAGACCCAGTACATC. Residues: CSANRLAGAETQYI.

Notes on this clonotype: At one of its ends the junction is not consistent with the germline gene, which may arise from a read error. The rearrangement joins TRBV2 to TRBJ2-3, with 9 bases aligning to TRBD1. The V gene's germline CDR1 is SNHLY and CDR2 FYNNEI. The CDR3 consists of 16 residues. The CDR3: CASNEGGQGWADTQYF. In DNA, the CDR3 is TGTGCCAGCAATGAAGGGGGACAGGGATGGGCGGATACGCAGTATTTT. Complete variable domain (other parts from reference TRBV2 and TRBJ2-3): EPEVTQTPSHQVTQMGQEVILRCVPISNHLYFYWYRQILGQKVEFLVSFYNNEISEKSEIFDDQFSVERPDGSNFTLKIRSTKLEDSAMYFCASNEGGQGWADTQYFGPGTRLTVL.

This rearrangement joins TRBV6-2 or TRBV6-3 to TRBJ1-2, with D uncertain. The germline V and J ends were trimmed by 6 bases and 8 bases, with 16 bases remaining between them. CDR1 MNHEY and CDR2 SVGEGT come from the germline V gene. The CDR3 is made up of 13 amino acids. Written as DNA, the CDR3 is TGTGCCAGCAGACGCAACCTGGCAAGCGGCTACACCTTC. As protein: CASRRNLASGYTF.

To note about this clonotype: No conserved phenylalanine or tryptophan ends this CDR3, so it is likely a read error. The J gene is TRBJ2-1, the V gene TRBV11-2; D remains unclear. CDR1 SGHAT and CDR2 FQNNGV come from the germline V gene. The CDR3 sequence is 15 residues long. CDR3 amino acids: CASSSSQFSYKEQFL. The DNA of the CDR3 is TGTGCCAGCAGCTCCTCTCAGTTCTCCTACAAAGAGCAGTTCTTG.

For the CDR3, the DNA is TGCAGTGCTGGGGGCGGGACAGACTACAATGAGCAGTTCTTC. Amino acids: CSAGGGTDYNEQFF. V gene TRBV20-1 combines with J gene TRBJ2-1, with D tentatively TRBD1 (7 bases). Germline V gives CDR1 DFQATT, CDR2 SNEGSKA (reference sequence). V gave up 5 bases and J gave up 3 bases, with 14 bases separating them. This CDR3 spans 14 amino acids.

This sequence joins TRBV12-3 or TRBV12-4 and TRBJ1-2; perhaps TRBD1 as D (5 bases). The CDR3 has 15 amino acids. The V gene lost 7 bases and the J gene lost 4 bases, with 19 bases spanning the gap. This chain's CDR3 is CASTWAGRVGYGYTF. Here the CDR3 DNA reads TGTGCCAGCACTTGGGCCGGCAGGGTAGGCTATGGCTACACCTTC.

This chain links TRBV10-1 with TRBJ2-1; 9 positions agree with TRBD2. Germline-derived CDR1 and CDR2 are WNHNN and SYGVQD (reference sequence). The CDR3 is made up of 14 amino acids. The CDR3 DNA follows: TGCATCAGCAGTTCTAGCGGGACATGGGATGAGCAGTTCTTC. Protein product: CISSSSGTWDEQFF.

A few counts support this clonotype. The V call is TRBV29-1, the J call TRBJ1-1; a possible D gene is TRBD1 (5 bases). CDR1 and CDR2 from the germline V gene are SQVTM and ANQGSEA. This CDR3 is 13 amino acids long. V was pared by 3 bases and J by 1 base, with 9 bases between. DNA of the CDR3: TGCAGCGTTGATGCGACAGCGAACACTGAAGCTTTCTTT. As protein: CSVDATANTEAFF.

The chain has TRBV6-1 and TRBJ2-1, with 9 bases fitting TRBD1. Germline lookup yields CDR1 MNHNS and CDR2 SASEGT. Losses at the gene ends were 2 bases for V and 4 bases for J; bases not matched to a gene: 6. The CDR3 length is 16 residues. The DNA for the CDR3 is TGTGCCAGCAGTGAACCGGACAGGGGTCCTTACAATGAGCAGTTCTTC. It specifies CASSEPDRGPYNEQFF.

By share, this clonotype ranks as medium-sized (0.01 to 0.1%). CDR3 sequence (DNA): TGTGCCAGCAGCTGGGCCCCGTTTAGCGAGCAGTACTTC. Its translation: CASSWAPFSEQYF. The gene calls are TRBV5-6 and TRBJ2-7; no clear D gene. V was shortened by 3 bases and J by 6 bases, with 13 bases between the two germline ends. The CDR3 covers 13 residues. CDR1 and CDR2 (germline): SGHDT, YYEEEE.

The genes are TRBV4-2 and TRBJ2-5; D perhaps matches TRBD2 (5 bases). V was shortened by 3 bases and J by 5 bases, with 16 bases between the two germline ends. This CDR3 is 15 amino acids long. In germline, CDR1 is LGHNA, CDR2 YNFKEQ. The DNA for the CDR3 is TGTGCCAGCAGCCACGAAAGAGGGTATGGTGAGACCCAGTACTTC. Translating it yields CASSHERGYGETQYF.